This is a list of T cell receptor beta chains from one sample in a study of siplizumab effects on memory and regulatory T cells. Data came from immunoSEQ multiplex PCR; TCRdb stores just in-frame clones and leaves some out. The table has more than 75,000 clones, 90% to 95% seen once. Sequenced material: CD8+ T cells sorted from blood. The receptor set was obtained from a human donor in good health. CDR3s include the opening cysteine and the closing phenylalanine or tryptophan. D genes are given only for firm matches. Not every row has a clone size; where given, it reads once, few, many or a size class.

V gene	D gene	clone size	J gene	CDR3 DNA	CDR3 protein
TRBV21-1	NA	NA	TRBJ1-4	TGTGCCAGCAGCAAAGGACAGTGGCAAAAACTGTTTTTT	CASSKGQWQKLFF
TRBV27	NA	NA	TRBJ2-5	TGTGCCAGCAGTGGCGACTACCTCCAAGAGACCCAGTACTTC	CASSGDYLQETQYF
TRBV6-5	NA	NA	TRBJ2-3	TGTGCCAGCAGTTACCGTCCCAGGCTTGCAGATACGCAGTATTTT	CASSYRPRLADTQYF
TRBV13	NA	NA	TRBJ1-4	TGTGCCAGCCAAATCGGGCGGATCAATGAAAAACTGTTTTTT	CASQIGRINEKLFF
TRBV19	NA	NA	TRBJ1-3	TGTGCCAGTAGTATAGCTGGAAACACCATATATTTT	CASSIAGNTIYF
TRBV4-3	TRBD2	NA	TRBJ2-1	TGCGCCAGCAGCCAAGGACTAGCGGAAACCTACAATGAGCAGTTCTTC	CASSQGLAETYNEQFF
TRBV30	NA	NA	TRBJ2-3	TGTGCCTGGGGACAGCAAAGCGCAGATACGCAGTATTTT	CAWGQQSADTQYF
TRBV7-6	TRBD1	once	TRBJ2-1	TGTGCCAGCAGCACGACAGGGCTGGGGTCCTACAATGAGCAGTTCTTC	CASSTTGLGSYNEQFF
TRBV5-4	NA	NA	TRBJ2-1	TGTGCCAGCAGCTTGGTGGTGAATAGCGATGAGCAGTTCTTC	CASSLVVNSDEQFF
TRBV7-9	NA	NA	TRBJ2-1	TGTGCCAGCAGCCCCAGTCGGGAATACAATGAGCAGTTCTTC	CASSPSREYNEQFF
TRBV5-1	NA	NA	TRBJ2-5	TGCGCCAGCAAGGACACTCAAGAGACCCAGTACTTC	CASKDTQETQYF
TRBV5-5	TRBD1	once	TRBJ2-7	TGTGCCAGCAGCGGCTGGACAGGTACCGAGCAGTACTTC	CASSGWTGTEQYF
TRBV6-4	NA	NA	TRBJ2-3	TGTGCCAGCAGTGACCATTTGGCTAGCGAGCAGGTTGGAGATACGCAGTATTTT	CASSDHLASEQVGDTQYF
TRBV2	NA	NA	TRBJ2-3	TGTGCCAGCAGTGAAGGCAGGGAACAAGATACGCAGTATTTT	CASSEGREQDTQYF
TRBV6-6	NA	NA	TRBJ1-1	TGTGCCAGCAGTTATCGCCGGGAGGGGTCCTCTGAAGCTTTCTTT	CASSYRREGSSEAFF
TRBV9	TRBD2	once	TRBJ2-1	TGTGCCAGCAGCGCCTCGGGAGGCGCGGGAGTATATGAGCAGTTCTTC	CASSASGGAGVYEQFF
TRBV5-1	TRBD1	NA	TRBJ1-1	TGCGCCAGCAGCGGCGGACAGGGGGCTGAAGAGACTGAAGCTTTCTTT	CASSGGQGAEETEAFF
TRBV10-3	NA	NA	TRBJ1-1	TGTGCCATCAGTGAAGGAGGGGGACTTGAAGCTTTCTTT	CAISEGGGLEAFF
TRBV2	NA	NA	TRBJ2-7	TGTGCCAGCAGTGAGGTGGATATGGGCTCCTACGAGCAGTACTTC	CASSEVDMGSYEQYF
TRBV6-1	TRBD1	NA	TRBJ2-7	TGTGCCAGCAGTGGTGATAGCTGGACAGGGGGCTCTGAGGAGTACTTC	CASSGDSWTGGSEEYF
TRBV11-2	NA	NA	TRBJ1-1	TGTGCCAGCAGCTTCTTCGGAGGGTTAGCCAACACTGAAGCTTTCTTT	CASSFFGGLANTEAFF
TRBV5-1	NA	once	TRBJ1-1	TGCGCCAGCAGCTTGGTAGGTGGGCAGAACACTGAAGCTTTCTTT	CASSLVGGQNTEAFF
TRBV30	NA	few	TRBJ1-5	TGTGCCTGGAGTGAGGACACAAATCAGCCCCAGCATTTT	CAWSEDTNQPQHF
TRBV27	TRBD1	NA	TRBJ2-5	TGTGCCAGCAGGCTGACAGGGGGCGAAGAGACCCAGTACTTC	CASRLTGGEETQYF
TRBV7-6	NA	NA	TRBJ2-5	TGTGCCAGCTCCCTCCAGGCACCGGGACACATACAAGAGACCCAGTACTTC	CASSLQAPGHIQETQYF
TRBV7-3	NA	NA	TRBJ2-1	TGTGCCAGCAGCCTCCGGGCCTACAATGAGCAGTTCTTC	CASSLRAYNEQFF
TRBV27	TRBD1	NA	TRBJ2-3	TGTGCCAGCAGTTTAGAGACAGGGGGACTAGATACGCAGTATTTT	CASSLETGGLDTQYF
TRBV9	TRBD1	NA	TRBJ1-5	TGTGCCAGCAGCAGACAGGGACGGGACAATCAGCCCCAGCATTTT	CASSRQGRDNQPQHF
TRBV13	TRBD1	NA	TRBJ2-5	TGTGCCAGCAGCTCACAAGGGACAGAGGGGGAGACCCAGTACTTC	CASSSQGTEGETQYF